Listed here is a single T cell receptor (beta chain). The source of the sample is a study of T cells in narcolepsy. This CDR3 is built from 15 residues. Germline CDR1 MNHEY, CDR2 SMNVEV (reference sequence). Deletions cut 3 bases from V and 1 base from J, with 9 bases between. Sequencing was performed with immunoSEQ multiplex PCR; in TCRdb, only in-frame clones are kept and a portion is missing. Among around 25,000 clones listed, 81% were seen once. The receptor was derived from a human donor in good health. The sample was memory (CD45RA-) CD4+ T cells from blood. The chain joins TRBV27 to TRBJ2-2; D is uncertain. The CDR3 DNA is TGTGCCAGCAGTTTGGCTGATAAGAACACCGGGGAGCTGTTTTTT. This gives the protein CASSLADKNTGELFF.